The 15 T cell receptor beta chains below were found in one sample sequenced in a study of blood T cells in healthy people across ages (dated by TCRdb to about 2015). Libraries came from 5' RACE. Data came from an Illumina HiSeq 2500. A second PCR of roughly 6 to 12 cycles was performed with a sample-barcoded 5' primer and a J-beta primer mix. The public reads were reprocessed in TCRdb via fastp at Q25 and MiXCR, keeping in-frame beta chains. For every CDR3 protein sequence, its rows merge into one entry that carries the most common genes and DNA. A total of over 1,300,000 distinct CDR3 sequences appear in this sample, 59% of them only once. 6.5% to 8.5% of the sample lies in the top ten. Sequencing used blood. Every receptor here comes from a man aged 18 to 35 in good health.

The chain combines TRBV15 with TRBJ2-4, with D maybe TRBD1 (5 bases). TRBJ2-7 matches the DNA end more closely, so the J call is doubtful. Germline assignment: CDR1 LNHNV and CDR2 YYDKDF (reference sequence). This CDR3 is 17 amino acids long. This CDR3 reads CATSRGFDVAGTYEQYF. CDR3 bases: TGTGCCACCAGCAGAGGGTTCGACGTGGCAGGGACCTACGAGCAGTACTTC.

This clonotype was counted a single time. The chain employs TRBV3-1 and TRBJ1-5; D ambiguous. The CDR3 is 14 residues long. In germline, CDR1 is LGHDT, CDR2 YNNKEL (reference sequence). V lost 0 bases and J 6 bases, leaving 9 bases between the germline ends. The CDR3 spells CASSQDLRAQPQHF. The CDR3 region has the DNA TGTGCCAGCAGCCAAGATCTTCGAGCTCAGCCCCAGCATTTT.

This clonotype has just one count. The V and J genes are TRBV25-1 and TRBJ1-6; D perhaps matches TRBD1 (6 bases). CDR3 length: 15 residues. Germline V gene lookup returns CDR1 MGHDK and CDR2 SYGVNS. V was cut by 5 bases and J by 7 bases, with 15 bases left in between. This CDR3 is CASSPLTGLNSPLHF. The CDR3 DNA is TGTGCCAGCAGTCCCTTAACAGGGCTGAATTCACCCCTCCACTTT.

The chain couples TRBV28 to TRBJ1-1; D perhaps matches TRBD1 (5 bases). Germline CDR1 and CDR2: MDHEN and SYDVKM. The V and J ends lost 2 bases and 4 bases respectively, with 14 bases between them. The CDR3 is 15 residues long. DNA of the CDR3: TGTGCCAGCAGTTTACAGGCTCAGAGGGGCACTGAAGCTTTCTTT. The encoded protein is CASSLQAQRGTEAFF.

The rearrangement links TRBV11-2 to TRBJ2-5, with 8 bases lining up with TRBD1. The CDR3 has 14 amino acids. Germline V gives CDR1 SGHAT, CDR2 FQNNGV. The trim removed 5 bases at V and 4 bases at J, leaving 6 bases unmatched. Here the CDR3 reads CASSMTGVRETQYF. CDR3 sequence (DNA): TGTGCCAGCAGCATGACAGGGGTTAGAGAGACCCAGTACTTC. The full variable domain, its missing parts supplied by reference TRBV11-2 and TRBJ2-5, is EAGVAQSPRYKIIEKRQSVAFWCNPISGHATLYWYQQILGQGPKLLIQFQNNGVVDDSQLPKDRFSAERLKGVDSTLKIQPAKLEDSAVYLCASSMTGVRETQYFGPGTRLLVL.

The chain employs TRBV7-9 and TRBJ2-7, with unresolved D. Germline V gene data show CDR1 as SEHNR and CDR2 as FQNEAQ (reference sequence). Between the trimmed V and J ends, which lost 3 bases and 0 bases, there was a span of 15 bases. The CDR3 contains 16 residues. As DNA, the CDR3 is TGTGCCAGCAGCTTTGCGGTGGGTCTTAGCTCCTACGAGCAGTACTTC. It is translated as CASSFAVGLSSYEQYF.

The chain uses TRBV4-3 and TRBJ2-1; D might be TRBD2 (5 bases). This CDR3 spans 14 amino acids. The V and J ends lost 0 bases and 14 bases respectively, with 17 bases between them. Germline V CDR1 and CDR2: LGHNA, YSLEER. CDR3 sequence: CASSQDRRGAGEFF. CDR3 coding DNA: TGCGCCAGCAGCCAAGATCGACGGGGAGCCGGTGAGTTCTTC.

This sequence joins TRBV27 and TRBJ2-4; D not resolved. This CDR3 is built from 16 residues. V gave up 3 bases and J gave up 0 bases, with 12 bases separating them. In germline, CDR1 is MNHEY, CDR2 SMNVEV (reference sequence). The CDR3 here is CASSFSGGLAKNIQYF. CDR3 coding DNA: TGTGCCAGCAGTTTTTCGGGCGGCCTAGCCAAAAACATTCAGTACTTC.

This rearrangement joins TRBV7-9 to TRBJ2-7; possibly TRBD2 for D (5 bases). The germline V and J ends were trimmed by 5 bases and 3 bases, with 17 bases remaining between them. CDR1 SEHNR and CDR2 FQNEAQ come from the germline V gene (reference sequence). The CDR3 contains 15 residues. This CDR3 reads CASSPTLGSGYEQYF. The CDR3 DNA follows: TGTGCCAGCAGCCCCACCTTAGGGAGCGGCTACGAGCAGTACTTC.

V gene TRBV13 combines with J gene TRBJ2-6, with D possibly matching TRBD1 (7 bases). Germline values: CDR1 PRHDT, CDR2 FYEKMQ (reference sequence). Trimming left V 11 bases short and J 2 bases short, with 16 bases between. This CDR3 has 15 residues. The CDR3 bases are TGTGCCGTCATCCTCAGGGGGGCTGGGGCCAACGTCCTGACTTTC. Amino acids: CAVILRGAGANVLTF.

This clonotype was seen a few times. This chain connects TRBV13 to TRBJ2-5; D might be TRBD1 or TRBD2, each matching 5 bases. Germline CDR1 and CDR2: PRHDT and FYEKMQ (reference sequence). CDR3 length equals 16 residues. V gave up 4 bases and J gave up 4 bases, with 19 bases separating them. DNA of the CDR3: TGTGCCAGCAGCTGTGGGGACCTCGGACATAGAGAGACCCAGTACTTC. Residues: CASSCGDLGHRETQYF.

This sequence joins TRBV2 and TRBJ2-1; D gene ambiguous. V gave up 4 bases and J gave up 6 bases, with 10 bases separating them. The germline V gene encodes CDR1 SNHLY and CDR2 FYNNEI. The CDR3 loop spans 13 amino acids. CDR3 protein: CASSVSAVNEQFF. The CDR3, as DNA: TGTGCCAGCAGTGTGTCCGCGGTCAATGAGCAGTTCTTC.

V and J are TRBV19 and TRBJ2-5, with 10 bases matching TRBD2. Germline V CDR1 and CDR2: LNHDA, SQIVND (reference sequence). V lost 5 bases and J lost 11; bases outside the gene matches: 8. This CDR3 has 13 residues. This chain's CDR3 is CASSWSGRDEQYF. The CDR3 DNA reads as TGTGCCAGTAGTTGGAGCGGGAGGGATGAGCAGTACTTC.

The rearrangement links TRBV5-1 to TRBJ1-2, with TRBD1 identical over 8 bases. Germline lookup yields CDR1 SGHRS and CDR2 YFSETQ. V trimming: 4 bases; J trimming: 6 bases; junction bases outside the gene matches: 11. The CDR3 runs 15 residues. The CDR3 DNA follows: TGCGCCAGCAGCGTCTACCAGGGGGCCGTCGATGGCTACACCTTC. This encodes CASSVYQGAVDGYTF.

Here the CDR3 DNA reads TGTGCCAGCAGCGCCCAGCGGGAACAAGAGACCCAGTACTTC. Amino acids: CASSAQREQETQYF. The chain carries TRBV9 and TRBJ2-5; 7 bases are shared with TRBD2. CDR3 length: 14 amino acids. Germline CDR1 is SGDLS and CDR2 is YYNGEE. V lost 3 bases to trimming and J lost 2 bases; unmatched junction nucleotides: 4.